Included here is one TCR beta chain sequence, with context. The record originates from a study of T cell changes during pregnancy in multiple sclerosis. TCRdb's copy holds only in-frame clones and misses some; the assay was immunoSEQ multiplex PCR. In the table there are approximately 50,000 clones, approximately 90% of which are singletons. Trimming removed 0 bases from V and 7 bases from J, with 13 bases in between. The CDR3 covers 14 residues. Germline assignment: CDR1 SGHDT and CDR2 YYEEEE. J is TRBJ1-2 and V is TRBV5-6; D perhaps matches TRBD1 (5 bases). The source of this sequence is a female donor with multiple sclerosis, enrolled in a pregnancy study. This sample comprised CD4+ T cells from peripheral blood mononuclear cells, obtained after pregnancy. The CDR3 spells CASSLVGGTGGYTF. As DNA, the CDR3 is TGTGCCAGCAGCTTGGTTGGAGGGACGGGTGGCTACACCTTC.